The next 2 T cell receptor beta chains were all read from a single sample in a study of T-cell memory formation after mild COVID-19. TCRdb processed the 5' RACE reads anew with MiXCR; each CDR3 protein has one entry. The data show 200,000 to 300,000 distinct CDR3 sequences, approximately 10% seen once. The sample taken for sequencing was PBMCs or a T cell subset sorted from them (not recorded which). All receptors come from a man aged 18 to 35 who had mild COVID-19 (a few samples of this study predate the infection). Cell type and time point are not known.

This clonotype was detected only a few times. V gene TRBV7-2 combines with J gene TRBJ2-5; D gene ambiguous. Germline CDR1 SGHTA, CDR2 FQGNSA. The length of the CDR3 is 12 residues. V dropped 4 bases and J dropped 5 bases, with 8 bases sitting between them. The CDR3 is CASSSTKETQYF. CDR3 coding DNA: TGTGCCAGCAGCTCAACAAAGGAGACCCAGTACTTC.

This clonotype was seen many times. The chain carries TRBV12-3 or TRBV12-4 and TRBJ2-1, with no clear D. This CDR3 has 11 residues. V dropped 6 bases and J dropped 6 bases, with 6 bases sitting between them. The CDR3 spells CASSLGNEQFF. CDR3 nucleotides: TGTGCCAGCAGCTTGGGCAATGAGCAGTTCTTC.